One sample yielded the 19 T cell receptor beta chains listed below, sequenced in a study of cytomegalovirus exposure and HLA in healthy donors (dated by TCRdb to the late 2010s). Receptor libraries were prepared by the immunoSEQ multiplex PCR assay. For the multiplex PCR, a mixture combining 60 forward primers for TCR Vbeta segments and 13 reverse primers for TCR Jbeta segments was used. The table comes from immuneACCESS by way of TCRdb, which keeps in-frame sequences with V and J called. Part of the clones is missing from these tables; in studies checked, under half for an unresolved V gene and the rest for unknown reasons. The sample data list some 200,000 clones, and 62% of these were observed just once. Of the sample, around 2.9% is held by the ten largest clones. Sequencing used PBMCs. These receptors originate from a middle-aged man in good health and CMV-seronegative.

This clone was seen only a few times. The V call is TRBV30, the J call TRBJ2-7; D not certain. With 2 bases removed from V and 1 base from J, the gap between germline ends came to 6 bases. Germline assignment: CDR1 GTSNPN and CDR2 SVGIG (reference sequence). The CDR3 sequence is 12 residues long. CDR3 bases: TGTGCCTGGAGTATAGAATCCTACGAGCAGTACTTC. The encoded protein is CAWSIESYEQYF.

The chain is built from TRBV27 and TRBJ2-4; 10 bases map to TRBD1. V trimming: 5 bases; J trimming: 8 bases; junction bases outside the gene matches: 18. The CDR3 is 18 amino acids. The germline V gene encodes CDR1 MNHEY and CDR2 SMNVEV (reference sequence). The CDR3 loop reads CASSPGAEWGQGRDIQYF. CDR3 DNA sequence: TGTGCCAGCAGTCCGGGGGCAGAGTGGGGACAGGGGAGGGACATTCAGTACTTC.

The chain is built from TRBV27 and TRBJ1-2; D possibly corresponds to TRBD1 (5 bases). From germline, CDR1 is MNHEY and CDR2 SMNVEV (reference sequence). V lost 2 bases to trimming and J lost 7 bases, with 14 bases between them. CDR3 length: 14 residues. CDR3 coding DNA: TGTGCCAGCAGTTTACTCGCAGGGCCTACTGGCTACACCTTC. Protein product: CASSLLAGPTGYTF.

V is TRBV19 and J is TRBJ1-6; D is possibly TRBD1 (5 bases). V was clipped by 4 bases and J by 7 bases, with 11 bases between them. The CDR3 sequence is 14 residues long. The germline V gene has CDR1 LNHDA and CDR2 SQIVND (reference sequence). CDR3 loop: CASSNGGRNSPLHF. The CDR3 nucleotides read TGTGCCAGTAGTAATGGGGGGAGGAATTCACCCCTCCACTTT.

The rearrangement joins TRBV6-1 to TRBJ2-3; D perhaps matches TRBD2 (5 bases). CDR3 length: 16 residues. The germline V gene encodes CDR1 MNHNS and CDR2 SASEGT. V lost 4 bases and J lost 1, with 15 bases in between. CDR3 protein: CASSARWTGGTDTQYF. Written as DNA, the CDR3 is TGTGCCAGCAGTGCCCGATGGACTGGGGGCACAGATACGCAGTATTTT.

This chain connects TRBV5-4 to TRBJ2-1; 10 bases match TRBD2. The CDR3 has 16 amino acids. Losses at the gene ends were 0 bases for V and 4 bases for J; bases not matched to a gene: 4. The V gene's germline CDR1 is SGHNT and CDR2 YYREEE (reference sequence). The CDR3 coding sequence is TGTGCCAGCAGCTTGGGGGAGCGGGGGGGGTACAATGAGCAGTTCTTC. Residues: CASSLGERGGYNEQFF.

The V gene is TRBV11-2, the J gene TRBJ2-3; a possible D gene is TRBD1 (5 bases). The CDR3 has 17 residues. Germline CDR1 and CDR2: SGHAT and FQNNGV. V lost 3 bases to trimming and J lost 5 bases, with 21 bases between them. CDR3 DNA sequence: TGTGCCAGCAGCTTGCACCCTGGGAAGGGGCAGGGAGATACGCAGTATTTT. Amino acids: CASSLHPGKGQGDTQYF.

This clone was counted a few times. V and J are TRBV28 and TRBJ1-1, with TRBD1 matching over 9 bases. CDR1 is MDHEN and CDR2 is SYDVKM in the germline V gene. The junction had 9 bases not matched to a gene; V was cut back by 3 bases and J by 1 base. The CDR3 is 17 amino acids. In DNA, the CDR3 is TGTGCCAGCAGTTTTTCCGGGACAGGGCTCCCGAACACTGAAGCTTTCTTT. Translating gives CASSFSGTGLPNTEAFF.

As for this clone: In the same sample, other DNA sequences code for this CDR3. The CDR3 spells CASSIRGNTEAFF. CDR3 DNA: TGTGCCAGTAGTATCCGGGGTAACACTGAAGCTTTCTTT. The chain is built from TRBV19 and TRBJ1-1; D gene unclear. The CDR3 loop spans 13 amino acids. Deletions cut 3 bases from V and 2 bases from J, with 7 bases between. Germline CDR1 is LNHDA and CDR2 is SQIVND (reference sequence).

This clone has a handful of counts. The chain combines TRBV19 with TRBJ1-2; 7 bases line up with TRBD1. Trimming cost V 8 bases and J 7 bases; bases outside gene matches: 7. The CDR3 extends over 12 amino acids. From germline, CDR1 is LNHDA and CDR2 SQIVND (reference sequence). In DNA, the CDR3 is TGTGCCAGTCACGACAGGGTCGCTGGCTACACCTTC. This translates into CASHDRVAGYTF.

This clone was seen more than once but under ten times. V usage is TRBV20-1 and J usage is TRBJ2-3, with D possibly TRBD2 on 6 matching bases. V gave up 6 bases and J gave up 6 bases, with 10 bases separating them. The CDR3 covers 11 residues. Looked up from germline, CDR1 is DFQATT and CDR2 is SNEGSKA (reference sequence). This CDR3 reads CSASRGDTQYF. The CDR3 DNA sequence: TGCAGTGCCAGCCGGGGGGATACGCAGTATTTT.

This clone was counted between two and nine times. J is TRBJ2-7 and V is TRBV12-5, with 7 bases matching TRBD1. CDR1 and CDR2 from the germline V gene are LGHNT and FRNRAP. V was pared by 5 bases and J by 3 bases, with 4 bases of the junction left unmatched. The CDR3 is 13 residues long. CDR3 in DNA: TGTGCTAGTGGTCTCAGGGGGAACTACGAGCAGTACTTC. As protein: CASGLRGNYEQYF.

The chain links TRBV29-1 to TRBJ2-7; tentatively, D is TRBD2 (6 bases). The germline CDR1 and CDR2 sequences are SQVTM and ANQGSEA. V was cut by 6 bases and J by 3 bases, with 12 bases left in between. This CDR3 comprises 12 residues. The CDR3 is CSVSGQGYEQYF. The CDR3 nucleotides are TGCAGCGTGAGCGGGCAGGGCTACGAGCAGTACTTC.

V is TRBV9 and J is TRBJ2-3; 8 bases match TRBD2. CDR3 length: 18 amino acids. The germline V gene has CDR1 SGDLS and CDR2 YYNGEE. V lost 0 bases to trimming and J lost 7 bases; unmatched junction nucleotides: 16. This CDR3 is CASSVASGGGLGPNTQYF. The CDR3 DNA reads as TGTGCCAGCAGCGTAGCTTCCGGGGGGGGCTTGGGGCCTAATACGCAGTATTTT.

CDR3 coding DNA: TGCGCCAGCAGCTTGGCCGGGACAGGGTCCTCTGGAAACACCATATATTTT. Protein sequence: CASSLAGTGSSGNTIYF. The chain recombines TRBV5-1 with TRBJ1-3, with 9 bases that match TRBD1. Trimming removed 0 bases from V and 0 bases from J; junction bases left unmatched: 4. The CDR3 sequence is 17 residues long. Germline-derived CDR1 and CDR2 are SGHRS and YFSETQ.

This chain uses TRBV5-1 with TRBJ2-3; D may be TRBD1 (6 bases). CDR1 and CDR2 from the germline V gene are SGHRS and YFSETQ. The CDR3 loop spans 15 amino acids. Trimming took off 8 bases at V and 2 bases at J, with 18 bases between the two ends. The CDR3 DNA reads as TGCGCCAGTCAGACCGAAGGGGGAAACACAGATACGCAGTATTTT. Residues: CASQTEGGNTDTQYF.

The chain combines TRBV19 with TRBJ2-5, with D perhaps matching TRBD2 (6 bases). CDR1 LNHDA and CDR2 SQIVND come from the germline V gene (reference sequence). The CDR3 runs to 15 residues. V lost 5 bases and J lost 2, with 15 bases in between. The CDR3 sequence: CASSSRLGGQETQYF. The CDR3 bases are TGTGCCAGTAGTTCGAGACTAGGAGGACAAGAGACCCAGTACTTC.

The gene calls are TRBV11-1 and TRBJ2-2; 8 nucleotides align to TRBD2. The germline V gene has CDR1 SGHAT and CDR2 FQDESV (reference sequence). The J segment lost 6 bases and the V segment lost 1 base, leaving 13 bases of the junction unmatched. The CDR3 sequence is 18 residues long. The CDR3 here is CASSLGRVGLAPPGELFF. In DNA, the CDR3 is TGTGCCAGCAGCTTAGGACGAGTCGGACTAGCACCCCCCGGGGAGCTGTTTTTT.

V usage is TRBV11-3 and J usage is TRBJ2-1; 9 bases map to TRBD2. The CDR3 covers 16 residues. V was clipped by 3 bases and J by 7 bases; unmatched bases: 10. From germline, CDR1 is SGHNT and CDR2 YENEEA. The CDR3 coding sequence is TGTGCCAGCAGCTTCTTCGGCGGGGGGGAGTCGAATGAGCAGTTCTTC. It is translated as CASSFFGGGESNEQFF.